This T cell receptor beta chain was sequenced during a study of post-analysis software for immune sequencing data. Study background: Relapsing-remitting, secondary progressive and progressive-relapsing multiple sclerosis courses were included.

Each TCR beta cDNA library carried unique molecular identifiers. Each batch of about 0.95 to 10 million T cells produced hundreds of thousands of cDNA molecules. TCRdb ran MiXCR on the PCR reads and lists one entry per CDR3 protein. Of about 810,000 distinct CDR3 sequences in the sample, roughly 50% were seen once. Overall study results and limits: TRBV segments more frequent in patients than in controls numbered roughly 5 and included TRBV5-6, TRBV5-1 and TRBV20-1. A significant reduction in normalized Chao1 diversity was observed in multiple sclerosis patients versus controls.

With 1 base clipped from V and 1 base from J, the junction kept 1 base outside the gene matches. Germline loops: CDR1 MGHRA, CDR2 YSYEKL. This CDR3 spans 14 amino acids. Notes on this clonotype: The antigen is undetermined.

The sequenced material came from blood. This TCR derives from a girl aged 5 to 17 with multiple sclerosis. The chain combines TRBV4-1 with TRBJ2-7, with 7 nucleotides matching TRBD1. The CDR3 reads CASSQVQGSYEQYF. As DNA, the CDR3 is TGCGCCAGCAGCCAAGTACAGGGGTCCTACGAGCAGTACTTC.